A single sample is the source of the 32 T cell receptor beta chains below, sequenced in a study of blood T cell repertoires in COVID-19. Assay: immunoSEQ multiplex PCR; the TCRdb copy retains only in-frame clones and omits some. The sample lists fewer than 250,000 clones, 83% seen once, with 3.6% in the top ten. The specimen sequenced was PBMCs or T cells enriched from blood (not recorded which). The receptors here all came from a woman in her forties who had been exposed to COVID-19.

This clone has more than one count but fewer than ten. DNA for the CDR3: TGTGCCAGCAGCTTACAGGGTGGGAATGAGCAGTTCTTC. It encodes CASSLQGGNEQFF. The chain has TRBV7-8 and TRBJ2-1, with TRBD1 as a possible D gene (5 bases). CDR1 SGHVS and CDR2 FQNEAQ come from the germline V gene. With 2 bases removed from V and 7 bases from J, the gap between germline ends came to 9 bases. The CDR3 loop spans 13 amino acids.

As to this clone: The sample has other DNA sequences that encode this CDR3 too. J is TRBJ1-1 and V is TRBV18, with TRBD1 matching 8 bases. V lost 4 bases to trimming and J lost 1 base; unmatched junction nucleotides: 2. The CDR3 spans 14 residues. CDR1 is KGHSH, CDR2 LQKENI, per germline. The CDR3 DNA reads TGTGCCAGCTCACAAGGACAGGGGAACACTGAAGCTTTCTTT. It is translated as CASSQGQGNTEAFF.

The chain carries TRBV11-2 and TRBJ2-7; D is unclear. V was shortened by 1 base and J by 7 bases, with 11 bases between the two germline ends. The CDR3 covers 13 residues. Germline V gene data show CDR1 as SGHAT and CDR2 as FQNNGV. The CDR3 is CASSLGLLREQYF. As DNA, the CDR3 is TGTGCCAGCAGCTTAGGACTCCTCCGAGAGCAGTACTTC.

The sample holds a few counts of this clone. The V call is TRBV4-2, the J call TRBJ1-2; 7 bases match TRBD1. In germline, CDR1 is LGHNA, CDR2 YNFKEQ. The CDR3 loop spans 16 amino acids. V lost 0 bases and J lost 0; bases outside the gene matches: 4. The CDR3 here is CASSQESRGSNYGYTF. The CDR3 DNA reads as TGTGCCAGCAGCCAAGAATCCAGGGGGTCTAACTATGGCTACACCTTC.

V gene TRBV5-6 combines with J gene TRBJ2-7; D might be TRBD2 (6 bases). CDR3 length: 17 amino acids. The V end was cut by 3 bases, the J end by 3 bases, with 22 bases between. CDR1 is SGHDT, CDR2 YYEEEE, per germline. The DNA of the CDR3 is TGTGCCAGCAGCTCCCGCCGGGAGAGGGGACGCGGCTACGAGCAGTACTTC. Translation: CASSSRRERGRGYEQYF. The variable domain in full, completed from reference TRBV5-6 and TRBJ2-7, reads DAGVTQSPTHLIKTRGQQVTLRCSPKSGHDTVSWYQQALGQGPQFIFQYYEEEERQRGNFPDRFSGHQFPNYSSELNVNALLLGDSALYLCASSSRRERGRGYEQYFGPGTRLTVT.

The genes are TRBV19 and TRBJ1-2, with TRBD1 matching 10 bases. The CDR3 contains 15 residues. With V trimmed by 6 bases and J by 4 bases, 8 bases remained unmatched. Germline V lookup: CDR1 LNHDA, CDR2 SQIVND (reference sequence). CDR3 amino acids: CASRPGTGEGYGYTF. The CDR3 DNA follows: TGTGCCAGTAGACCCGGGACAGGGGAGGGCTATGGCTACACCTTC.

The chain is built from TRBV30 and TRBJ1-1; 11 bases are shared with TRBD1. Germline trimming cut 2 bases from V and 5 bases from J; bases unmatched to any gene: 4. The CDR3 length is 14 residues. Germline CDR1 and CDR2: GTSNPN and SVGIG (reference sequence). CDR3 region: CAWSSGQGATEAFF. The CDR3 nucleotides are TGTGCCTGGAGTTCCGGACAGGGGGCTACTGAAGCTTTCTTT.

This clone is a singleton in its sample. At one of its ends the junction is not consistent with the germline gene, which may arise from a read error. The CDR3 is CAGRGAGLTEAFF. The CDR3 DNA is TGTGCCGGGAGGGGCGCAGGTCTGACTGAAGCTTTCTTT. V usage is TRBV30 and J usage is TRBJ1-1; D perhaps matches TRBD1 (5 bases). CDR1 GTSNPN and CDR2 SVGIG come from the germline V gene (reference sequence). This CDR3 contains 13 residues.

The chain links TRBV7-3 to TRBJ2-6; D possibly corresponds to TRBD2 (6 bases). This CDR3 comprises 16 residues. V lost 5 bases and J lost 4, with 15 bases in between. Germline V lookup: CDR1 SGHTA, CDR2 FQGTGA. The CDR3 DNA is TGTGCCAGCAGCCCGGGGGTTGGTATCGGGGCCAACGTCCTGACTTTC. Its protein product is CASSPGVGIGANVLTF.

This clone was recorded a few times. Distinct nucleotide sequences in the sample also encode this CDR3. The V gene is TRBV6-4, the J gene TRBJ2-3; 9 nucleotides agree with TRBD2. Unmatched junction bases numbered 6, after V lost 3 bases and J lost 5 bases. Germline V CDR1 and CDR2: MRHNA, SNTAGT. This CDR3 is built from 15 residues. The CDR3 spells CASSEGGGAGDTQYF. CDR3 bases: TGTGCCAGCAGTGAAGGCGGGGGGGCAGGAGATACGCAGTATTTT.

The gene calls are TRBV27 and TRBJ1-6; 10 bases map to TRBD1. The CDR3 runs to 18 residues. The germline gives CDR1 MNHEY, CDR2 SMNVEV (reference sequence). J was trimmed by 7 bases and V by 4 bases; bases with no gene match: 13. CDR3 sequence: CASSSQTGGALGNSPLHF. The CDR3 DNA reads as TGTGCCAGCAGTTCCCAGACAGGGGGCGCATTAGGAAATTCACCCCTCCACTTT.

This chain joins TRBV9 and TRBJ2-7, with TRBD1 matching 9 bases. CDR1 and CDR2 (germline): SGDLS, YYNGEE. This CDR3 region has 15 residues. V dropped 5 bases and J dropped 0; count of bases not matched to a gene: 6. As DNA, the CDR3 is TGTGCCAGCAGTCCCACAGGGGGCGTCTCCTACGAGCAGTACTTC. Protein: CASSPTGGVSYEQYF. Full variable domain (outside the CDR3, taken from reference TRBV9 and TRBJ2-7): DSGVTQTPKHLITATGQRVTLRCSPRSGDLSVYWYQQSLDQGLQFLIQYYNGEERAKGNILERFSAQQFPDLHSELNLSSLELGDSALYFCASSPTGGVSYEQYFGPGTRLTVT.

The J gene is TRBJ1-2, the V gene TRBV15, with D possibly being TRBD1 (6 bases). The CDR3 spans 15 residues. V lost 0 bases to trimming and J lost 6 bases, with 14 bases between them. Germline V gene data show CDR1 as LNHNV and CDR2 as YYDKDF (reference sequence). The CDR3 loop reads CATSREYRVGDGYTF. The CDR3 nucleotides read TGTGCCACCAGCAGAGAGTACAGGGTGGGGGATGGCTACACCTTC.

In this sample, this clone turned up a few times. The CDR3: CASSAGTRSYEQYF. The CDR3 DNA sequence: TGTGCCAGCTCGGCCGGGACACGGTCCTACGAGCAGTACTTC. The chain employs TRBV18 and TRBJ2-7; tentative D call: TRBD1 (6 bases). The V end was cut by 6 bases, the J end by 1 base, with 13 bases between. The CDR3 has 14 residues. Germline assignment: CDR1 KGHSH and CDR2 LQKENI. The whole variable domain, filled in from reference TRBV18 and TRBJ2-7, reads NAGVMQNPRHLVRRRGQEARLRCSPMKGHSHVYWYRQLPEEGLKFMVYLQKENIIDESGMPKERFSAEFPKEGPSILRIQQVVRGDSAAYFCASSAGTRSYEQYFGPGTRLTVT.

This chain uses TRBV6-1 with TRBJ1-2; perhaps TRBD1 as D (6 bases). V shed 3 bases and J shed 8 bases, with 13 bases lying between them. Germline CDR1 MNHNS, CDR2 SASEGT. This CDR3 contains 13 residues. CDR3 nucleotides: TGTGCCAGCAGTGATTCAGGGGCGCGGGGCTACACCTTC. Protein: CASSDSGARGYTF.

The chain links TRBV10-3 to TRBJ1-1; 11 bases line up with TRBD1. The ends lost 4 bases at V and 1 base at J; junction bases unmatched: 2. The germline V gene has CDR1 ENHRY and CDR2 SYGVKD. CDR3 length equals 15 residues. CDR3 sequence (DNA): TGTGCCATCAGTGCGGGGACAGGGGGGAACACTGAAGCTTTCTTT. Its protein is CAISAGTGGNTEAFF.

This chain connects TRBV6-2 or TRBV6-3 to TRBJ1-1, with D unresolved. Germline assignment: CDR1 MNHEY and CDR2 SVGEGT. Trimming shortened V by 6 bases and J by 11 bases, and 19 bases separated the two germline ends. CDR3 length: 13 amino acids. The CDR3 reads CASSPLEGYDAFF. The CDR3 DNA sequence: TGTGCCAGCAGCCCATTAGAGGGATATGACGCTTTCTTT.

The chain employs TRBV5-1 and TRBJ2-3, with D unresolved. In germline, CDR1 is SGHRS, CDR2 YFSETQ. Trimming removed 4 bases at V and 6 bases at J, with 6 bases between. The CDR3 has 11 residues. The CDR3 region has the DNA TGCGCCAGCAGCGAGGATGATACGCAGTATTTT. This sequence encodes CASSEDDTQYF.

This chain joins TRBV9 and TRBJ2-7; 7 bases align to TRBD1. The length of the CDR3 is 16 residues. The germline CDR1 and CDR2 sequences are SGDLS and YYNGEE. V was clipped by 4 bases and J by 0 bases; unmatched bases: 10. The CDR3 sequence: CASSPGTDSYSYEQYF. CDR3 in DNA: TGTGCCAGCAGCCCCGGGACAGACTCCTACTCCTACGAGCAGTACTTC.

This clone has a single count. The V and J genes are TRBV5-4 and TRBJ2-3; weak D call: TRBD2 (6 bases). Trimming stripped 4 bases from V and 2 bases from J, with 17 bases between. Germline CDR1 reads SGHNT; CDR2 reads YYREEE (reference sequence). The CDR3 loop spans 16 amino acids. The CDR3 spells CASSTGDLSPTDTQYF. CDR3 sequence (DNA): TGTGCCAGCAGCACGGGGGACCTCTCCCCCACAGATACGCAGTATTTT.

The chain links TRBV9 to TRBJ1-1; D is perhaps TRBD1 (6 bases). The CDR3 covers 15 residues. The germline V gene has CDR1 SGDLS and CDR2 YYNGEE. The germline V and J ends were trimmed by 2 bases and 0 bases, with 11 bases remaining between them. For the CDR3, the DNA is TGTGCCAGCAGCGTCAGAGGGGGATTGAACACTGAAGCTTTCTTT. Protein sequence: CASSVRGGLNTEAFF.

The V call is TRBV6-2 or TRBV6-3, the J call TRBJ2-4; weak D call: TRBD1 (5 bases). Trimming stripped 6 bases from V and 3 bases from J, with 18 bases between. This CDR3 region has 16 residues. Germline CDR1 is MNHEY and CDR2 is SVGEGT. The CDR3 DNA sequence: TGTGCCAGCAGCAAACACGACAGCTTGGGCAAAAACATTCAGTACTTC. Translated, it gives CASSKHDSLGKNIQYF.

The chain is built from TRBV11-1 and TRBJ2-7, with 9 bases aligning to TRBD1. This CDR3 spans 14 amino acids. Germline values: CDR1 SGHAT, CDR2 FQDESV (reference sequence). V lost 5 bases, J lost 5 bases, and 7 bases stayed unmatched. In DNA form, the CDR3 reads TGTGCCAGCAGCCCCCGGGACAGGGTGGACGAGCAGTACTTC. Its translation is CASSPRDRVDEQYF. The complete variable domain, with remaining parts taken from reference TRBV11-1 and TRBJ2-7, reads EAEVAQSPRYKITEKSQAVAFWCDPISGHATLYWYRQILGQGPELLVQFQDESVVDDSQLPKDRFSAERLKGVDSTLKIQPAELGDSAMYLCASSPRDRVDEQYFGPGTRLTVT.

The CDR3 spells CASSPEANEKLFF. CDR3 DNA sequence: TGTGCCAGCAGTCCGGAGGCTAATGAAAAACTGTTTTTT. The chain uses TRBV2 and TRBJ1-4; D not certain. The CDR3 has 13 residues. Germline CDR1 reads SNHLY; CDR2 reads FYNNEI. Trimming stripped 5 bases from V and 3 bases from J, with 7 bases between. Looking up the rest from reference TRBV2 and TRBJ1-4 gives the full variable domain: EPEVTQTPSHQVTQMGQEVILRCVPISNHLYFYWYRQILGQKVEFLVSFYNNEISEKSEIFDDQFSVERPDGSNFTLKIRSTKLEDSAMYFCASSPEANEKLFFGSGTQLSVL.

The gene calls are TRBV2 and TRBJ2-7, with 10 bases identical to TRBD1. Germline V lookup: CDR1 SNHLY, CDR2 FYNNEI. V gave up 8 bases and J gave up 5 bases; unmatched junction bases: 3. This CDR3 contains 12 residues. This CDR3 is CASRQGANEQYF. CDR3 nucleotide sequence: TGTGCCAGCCGACAGGGGGCCAACGAGCAGTACTTC.

The V gene is TRBV18, the J gene TRBJ1-5, with D hard to call. V lost 3 bases to trimming and J lost 2 bases, with 8 bases between them. The V gene's germline CDR1 is KGHSH and CDR2 LQKENI. The CDR3 runs 14 residues. CDR3 protein: CASSPPGGNQPQHF. In DNA form, the CDR3 reads TGTGCCAGCTCACCCCCCGGTGGCAATCAGCCCCAGCATTTT. The variable domain in full, with the rest retrieved from reference TRBV18 and TRBJ1-5, is NAGVMQNPRHLVRRRGQEARLRCSPMKGHSHVYWYRQLPEEGLKFMVYLQKENIIDESGMPKERFSAEFPKEGPSILRIQQVVRGDSAAYFCASSPPGGNQPQHFGDGTRLSIL.

The chain uses TRBV19 and TRBJ1-5, with a tentative D call TRBD1 (6 bases). Trimming took off 11 bases at V and 4 bases at J, with 18 bases between the two ends. Germline-derived CDR1 and CDR2 are LNHDA and SQIVND (reference sequence). This CDR3 contains 14 residues. CDR3 region: CASKDRQENQPQHF. CDR3 DNA: TGTGCCTCCAAAGATCGACAGGAGAATCAGCCCCAGCATTTT.

V usage is TRBV5-1 and J usage is TRBJ1-6; D not resolved. CDR3 length equals 14 residues. Trimming shortened V by 0 bases and J by 10 bases, and 11 bases separated the two germline ends. Germline CDR1 is SGHRS and CDR2 is YFSETQ. The CDR3 sequence: CASSLARRKSPLHF. The CDR3 nucleotides read TGCGCCAGCAGCTTGGCCCGGAGGAAGTCACCCCTCCACTTT. The full variable domain, with the rest looked up from reference TRBV5-1 and TRBJ1-6, is KAGVTQTPRYLIKTRGQQVTLSCSPISGHRSVSWYQQTPGQGLQFLFEYFSETQRNKGNFPGRFSGRQFSNSRSEMNVSTLELGDSALYLCASSLARRKSPLHFGNGTRLTVT.

The J gene is TRBJ1-5, the V gene TRBV7-2; the D gene is possibly TRBD1 (6 bases). There are 15 residues in the CDR3. Trimming pared 6 bases from V and 4 bases from J, leaving 16 bases between. Germline CDR1 and CDR2: SGHTA and FQGNSA. CDR3 sequence (DNA): TGTGCCAGCAGTTTGGACAGCGGGGTTAATCAGCCCCAGCATTTT. Translation: CASSLDSGVNQPQHF. Combining the CDR3 with reference TRBV7-2 and TRBJ1-5 gives the whole variable domain GAGVSQSPSNKVTEKGKDVELRCDPISGHTALYWYRQSLGQGLEFLIYFQGNSAPDKSGLPSDRFSAERTGGSVSTLTIQRTQQEDSAVYLCASSLDSGVNQPQHFGDGTRLSIL.

The chain couples TRBV18 to TRBJ1-2; TRBD1 is a possible D gene (6 bases). This CDR3 has 15 amino acids. Deletions cut 3 bases from V and 4 bases from J, with 15 bases between. The germline CDR1 and CDR2 sequences are KGHSH and LQKENI. The CDR3 here is CASSPAGAQGYGYTF. The CDR3, as DNA: TGTGCCAGCTCACCTGCGGGGGCGCAAGGCTATGGCTACACCTTC.

This chain joins TRBV2 and TRBJ1-2; the D gene is possibly TRBD1 (5 bases). The CDR3 is made up of 15 amino acids. The germline CDR1 and CDR2 sequences are SNHLY and FYNNEI. V was pared by 6 bases and J by 2 bases, with 16 bases between. The CDR3: CASSPGQGGNYGYTF. CDR3 bases: TGTGCCAGCAGCCCTGGGCAGGGAGGGAACTATGGCTACACCTTC.

The chain combines TRBV27 with TRBJ1-1; no definite D call. V lost 5 bases and J 1 base, leaving 11 bases between the germline ends. The V gene's germline CDR1 is MNHEY and CDR2 SMNVEV (reference sequence). The CDR3 extends over 14 amino acids. CDR3 protein: CASSLVSRNTEAFF. CDR3 coding DNA: TGTGCCAGCAGTCTCGTCTCTAGGAACACTGAAGCTTTCTTT.